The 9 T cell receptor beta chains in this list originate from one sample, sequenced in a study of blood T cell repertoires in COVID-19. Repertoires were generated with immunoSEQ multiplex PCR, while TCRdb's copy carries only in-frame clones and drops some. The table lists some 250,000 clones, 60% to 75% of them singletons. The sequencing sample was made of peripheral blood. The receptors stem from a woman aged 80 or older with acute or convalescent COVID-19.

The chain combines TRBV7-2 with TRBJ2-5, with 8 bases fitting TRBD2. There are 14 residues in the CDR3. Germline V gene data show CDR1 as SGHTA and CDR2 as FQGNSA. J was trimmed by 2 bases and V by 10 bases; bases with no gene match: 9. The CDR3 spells CAIQRGSTQETQYF. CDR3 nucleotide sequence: TGTGCCATCCAGCGGGGGTCCACACAAGAGACCCAGTACTTC.

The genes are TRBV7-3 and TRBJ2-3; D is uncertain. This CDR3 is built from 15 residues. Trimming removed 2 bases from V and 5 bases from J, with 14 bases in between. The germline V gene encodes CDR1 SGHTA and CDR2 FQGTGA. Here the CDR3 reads CASSLGLGGVDTQYF. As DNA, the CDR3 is TGTGCCAGCAGCTTAGGTCTAGGCGGAGTAGATACGCAGTATTTT.

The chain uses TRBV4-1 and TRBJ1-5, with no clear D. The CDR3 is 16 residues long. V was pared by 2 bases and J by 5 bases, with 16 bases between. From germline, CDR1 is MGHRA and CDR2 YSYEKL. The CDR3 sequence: CASSQPYRGIDQPQHF. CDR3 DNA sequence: TGCGCCAGCAGCCAACCCTATCGGGGAATCGATCAGCCCCAGCATTTT.

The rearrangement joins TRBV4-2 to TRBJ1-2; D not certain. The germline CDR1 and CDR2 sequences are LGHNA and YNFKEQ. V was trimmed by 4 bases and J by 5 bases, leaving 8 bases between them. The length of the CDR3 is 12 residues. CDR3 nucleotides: TGTGCCAGCAGCCCGGGTGGGTATGGCTACACCTTC. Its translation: CASSPGGYGYTF.

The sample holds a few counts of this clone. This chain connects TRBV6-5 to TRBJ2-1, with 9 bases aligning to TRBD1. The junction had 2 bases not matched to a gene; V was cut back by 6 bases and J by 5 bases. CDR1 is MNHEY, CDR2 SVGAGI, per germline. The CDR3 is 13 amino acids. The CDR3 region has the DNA TGTGCCAGCAGGGGACAGGGCGACAATGAGCAGTTCTTC. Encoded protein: CASRGQGDNEQFF.

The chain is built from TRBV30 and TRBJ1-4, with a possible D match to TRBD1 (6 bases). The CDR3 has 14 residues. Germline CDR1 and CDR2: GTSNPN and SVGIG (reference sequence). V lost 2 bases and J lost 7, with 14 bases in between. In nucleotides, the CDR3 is TGTGCCTGGAGTCTGCGGGGGCTAGGTGAAAAACTGTTTTTT. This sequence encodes CAWSLRGLGEKLFF.

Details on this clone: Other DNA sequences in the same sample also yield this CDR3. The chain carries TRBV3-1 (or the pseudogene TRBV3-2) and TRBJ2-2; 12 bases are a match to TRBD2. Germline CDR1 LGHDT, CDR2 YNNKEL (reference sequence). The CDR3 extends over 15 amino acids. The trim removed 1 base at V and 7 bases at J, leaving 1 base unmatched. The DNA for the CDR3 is TGTGCCAGCAGCCAAGGACTAGCGGGGGTCGGGGAGCTGTTTTTT. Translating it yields CASSQGLAGVGELFF.

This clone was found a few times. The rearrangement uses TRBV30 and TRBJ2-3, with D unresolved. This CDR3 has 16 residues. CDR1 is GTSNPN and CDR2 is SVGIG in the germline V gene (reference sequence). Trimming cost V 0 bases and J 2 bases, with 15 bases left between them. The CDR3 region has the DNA TGTGCCTGGAGTGTACCCCAGCGAACCTCCACAGATACGCAGTATTTT. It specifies CAWSVPQRTSTDTQYF. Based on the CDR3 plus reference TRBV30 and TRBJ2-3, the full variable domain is SQTIHQWPATLVQPVGSPLSLECTVEGTSNPNLYWYRQAAGRGLQLLFYSVGIGQISSEVPQNLSASRPQDRQFILSSKKLLLSDSGFYLCAWSVPQRTSTDTQYFGPGTRLTVL.

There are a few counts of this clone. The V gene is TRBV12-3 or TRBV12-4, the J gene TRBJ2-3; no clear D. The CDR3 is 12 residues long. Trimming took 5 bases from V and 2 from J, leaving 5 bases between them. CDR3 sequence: CASSQHTDTQYF. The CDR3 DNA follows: TGTGCCAGCAGTCAACACACAGATACGCAGTATTTT.